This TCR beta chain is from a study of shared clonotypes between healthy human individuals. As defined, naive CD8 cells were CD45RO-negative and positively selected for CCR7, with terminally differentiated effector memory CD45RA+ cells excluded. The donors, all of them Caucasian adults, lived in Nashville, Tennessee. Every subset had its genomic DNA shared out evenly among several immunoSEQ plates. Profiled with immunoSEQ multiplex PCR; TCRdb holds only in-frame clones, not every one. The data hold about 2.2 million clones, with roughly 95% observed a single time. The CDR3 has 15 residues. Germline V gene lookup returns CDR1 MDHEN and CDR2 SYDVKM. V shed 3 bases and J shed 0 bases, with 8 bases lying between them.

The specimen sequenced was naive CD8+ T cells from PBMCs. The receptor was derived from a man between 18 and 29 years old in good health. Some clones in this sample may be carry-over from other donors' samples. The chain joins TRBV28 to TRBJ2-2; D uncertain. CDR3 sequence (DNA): TGTGCCAGCAGTTTCCGTTCCGCGAACACCGGGGAGCTGTTTTTT. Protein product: CASSFRSANTGELFF.